This TCR beta chain derives from a study of shared clonotypes between healthy human individuals. Genomic DNA belonging to each subset was distributed in equal measure over several immunoSEQ plates. Profiled with immunoSEQ multiplex PCR; TCRdb holds only in-frame clones, not every one. The sample lists fewer than 650,000 clones, about three quarters seen once, with around 13% in the top ten. V was shortened by 4 bases and J by 4 bases, with 10 bases between the two germline ends. The CDR3 loop spans 13 amino acids. The germline CDR1 and CDR2 sequences are SGHDN and FVKESK. Material for sequencing was PBMCs. This clonotype was sampled from a woman aged 40 to 55 in good health. Some clones in this sample may be carry-over from other donors' samples. The chain has TRBV14 and TRBJ1-1; D might be TRBD1 (5 bases). CDR3 bases: TGTGCCAGCAGCCTACAGGCCCCCACTGAAGCTTTCTTT. It yields the protein CASSLQAPTEAFF.